Below are 4 T cell receptor beta chains sequenced from a single sample in a study of blood T cell repertoires in COVID-19. Using immunoSEQ multiplex PCR, the repertoire was profiled, and TCRdb retains in-frame clones only, with some absent. The data hold 100,000 or so clones, with over 75% observed a single time. The material sequenced was peripheral blood. The receptors here all came from a man in his fifties or sixties with acute or convalescent COVID-19.

The CDR3: CASSLGLSRSEAFF. The CDR3 nucleotides read TGTGCCAGCAGCTTAGGTCTAAGCAGGTCTGAAGCTTTCTTT. V and J are TRBV11-2 and TRBJ1-1; D not resolved. The germline V gene encodes CDR1 SGHAT and CDR2 FQNNGV. The CDR3 consists of 14 residues. Trimming shortened V by 1 base and J by 6 bases, and 12 bases separated the two germline ends.

This chain joins TRBV3-1 (or the pseudogene TRBV3-2) and TRBJ1-5, with no clear D. V dropped 0 bases and J dropped 6 bases, with 6 bases sitting between them. There are 13 residues in the CDR3. Germline V gene sequence: CDR1 LGHDT, CDR2 YNNKEL (reference sequence). CDR3 sequence (DNA): TGTGCCAGCAGCCAAGATCCCCGTCAGCCCCAGCATTTT. Translation gives CASSQDPRQPQHF.

The V call is TRBV3-1 (or the pseudogene TRBV3-2), the J call TRBJ1-1; a possible D gene is TRBD1 (5 bases). Germline V gene lookup returns CDR1 LGHDT and CDR2 YNNKEL (reference sequence). The ends were cut back, 5 bases at V and 4 bases at J, with 17 bases in the middle. This CDR3 spans 15 amino acids. CDR3 DNA sequence: TGTGCCAGCAGCGTACTTGCTGTGGGGCTCACTGAAGCTTTCTTT. It translates to CASSVLAVGLTEAFF.

This chain connects TRBV7-3 to TRBJ2-5; the D is unclear. The CDR3 extends over 14 amino acids. With 0 bases removed from V and 0 bases from J, the gap between germline ends came to 5 bases. Germline CDR1 SGHTA, CDR2 FQGTGA. CDR3 nucleotide sequence: TGTGCCAGCAGCTTAACCCGCGACCAAGAGACCCAGTACTTC. As protein: CASSLTRDQETQYF. Complete variable domain (other parts from reference TRBV7-3 and TRBJ2-5): GAGVSQTPSNKVTEKGKYVELRCDPISGHTALYWYRQSLGQGPEFLIYFQGTGAADDSGLPNDRFFAVRPEGSVSTLKIQRTERGDSAVYLCASSLTRDQETQYFGPGTRLLVL.